This T cell receptor beta chain was recovered during a study of blood T cell repertoires in COVID-19. TCRdb keeps only in-frame clones here, not all; method: immunoSEQ multiplex PCR. The sample carries almost 200,000 clones, roughly nine tenths recorded once. Per germline, CDR1 KGHSH and CDR2 LQKENI. The CDR3 has 12 amino acids. V was clipped by 1 base and J by 5 bases, with 5 bases between them. The sample consisted of peripheral blood. The TCR originated in a woman aged 70 to 79 with acute or convalescent COVID-19. The gene calls are TRBV18 and TRBJ1-1; D gene unclear. CDR3 in amino acids: CASSPLSTEAFF. CDR3 DNA sequence: TGTGCCAGCTCACCACTTTCAACTGAAGCTTTCTTT.